This T cell receptor beta chain was captured by sequencing in a study of cytomegalovirus exposure and HLA in healthy donors. The V gene lost 0 bases and the J gene lost 3 bases, with 8 bases spanning the gap. Germline V gene sequence: CDR1 LNHNV, CDR2 YYDKDF (reference sequence). This CDR3 region has 14 residues. This clone was found once. The sample has other DNA sequences that encode this CDR3 too. 60 Vbeta and 13 Jbeta primers were used in PCR. Assay used: immunoSEQ multiplex PCR; TCRdb lists only in-frame clones, some missing. The repertoire consists of about 190,000 clones, with around four fifths occurring once and the leading ten covering about 1.6%.

Sequencing was carried out using PBMCs. The clonotype originates from a man aged 50 to 59 in good health and CMV-seronegative. The rearrangement uses TRBV15 and TRBJ2-5; D possibly corresponds to TRBD1 (6 bases). The CDR3 bases are TGTGCCACCAGCAGAGATCCAGGGGAAGAGACCCAGTACTTC. Translation: CATSRDPGEETQYF.